The TCR beta chain under discussion was sequenced for a study of post-analysis software for immune sequencing data. TCR beta libraries were prepared from cDNA with unique molecular identifiers. TCRdb reanalysed the PCR reads using MiXCR and keeps one entry per CDR3 protein. Here the sample spans a few hundred thousand distinct CDR3 sequences, roughly 35% being singletons. Study-level results: Significantly lower normalized Chao1 diversity was seen in multiple sclerosis patients than in controls. Five or six TRBV segments appeared more often in patients than in controls, and TRBV5-6, TRBV5-1 and TRBV20-1 were among these.

V was pared by 2 bases and J by 1 base, with 11 bases between. Germline CDR1 is SNHLY and CDR2 is FYNNEI. The CDR3 covers 15 residues. Turning to this clonotype: No antigen is known for it.

J is TRBJ1-2 and V is TRBV2; no reliable D call. This receptor was taken from a girl between 10 and 17 years old with multiple sclerosis. Sequencing used blood. CDR3 region: CASSEPRAVNYGYTF. The CDR3 DNA reads as TGTGCCAGCAGTGAACCTCGGGCAGTTAACTATGGCTACACCTTC.